One sample yielded the 22 T cell receptor beta chains listed below, sequenced in a study of cytomegalovirus exposure and HLA in healthy donors. Amplification used 60 Vbeta primers and 13 Jbeta primers. TCRdb's table, derived via immunoSEQ multiplex PCR, lists solely in-frame clones and lacks some. The sample carries around 100,000 clones, approximately 80% recorded once. Sample: PBMCs. These receptors were obtained from a woman between 35 and 50 years old in good health and CMV-seronegative.

Here the CDR3 DNA reads TGTGCCAGCAGCTTCGAGAGACTTTCCTACGAGCAGTACTTC. This gives the protein CASSFERLSYEQYF. The V and J genes are TRBV7-8 and TRBJ2-7, with D hard to call. V dropped 3 bases and J dropped 1 base, with 10 bases sitting between them. The CDR3 has 14 amino acids. Per germline, CDR1 SGHVS and CDR2 FQNEAQ.

The chain has TRBV14 and TRBJ2-1, with D maybe TRBD2 (7 bases). Germline CDR1 SGHDN, CDR2 FVKESK. CDR3 length: 14 amino acids. V gave up 5 bases and J gave up 5 bases, with 13 bases separating them. The DNA of the CDR3 is TGTGCCAGCAGCTTAGGGGGGGGGAACAATGAGCAGTTCTTC. Translating it yields CASSLGGGNNEQFF. The full variable domain, completed using reference TRBV14 and TRBJ2-1, is EAGVTQFPSHSVIEKGQTVTLRCDPISGHDNLYWYRRVMGKEIKFLLHFVKESKQDESGMPNNRFLAERTGGTYSTLKVQPAELEDSGVYFCASSLGGGNNEQFFGPGTRLTVL.

The rearrangement uses TRBV20-1 and TRBJ1-2, with D unresolved. Germline CDR1 DFQATT, CDR2 SNEGSKA (reference sequence). CDR3 size: 10 residues. With 6 bases removed from V and 8 bases from J, the gap between germline ends came to 10 bases. Here the CDR3 reads CSASGSGYTF. CDR3 coding DNA: TGCAGTGCATCAGGATCCGGCTACACCTTC.

In DNA, the CDR3 is TGTGCCAGCAGCTTCGGGACTCGGCGGGAGACCCAGTACTTC. Amino acid sequence: CASSFGTRRETQYF. The V gene is TRBV11-2, the J gene TRBJ2-5; D might be TRBD2 (6 bases). V lost 3 bases, J lost 5 bases, and 13 bases lay in between. Germline loops: CDR1 SGHAT, CDR2 FQNNGV. This CDR3 contains 14 residues.

The chain carries TRBV6-4 and TRBJ2-2; TRBD2 might be the D (7 bases). The CDR3 consists of 15 residues. Germline V gene lookup returns CDR1 MRHNA and CDR2 SNTAGT. Between the trimmed V and J ends, which lost 5 bases and 5 bases, there was a span of 15 bases. The CDR3 coding sequence is TGTGCCAGCAGTCCCGGACTAGGGGGGACCGGGGAGCTGTTTTTT. Its translation: CASSPGLGGTGELFF.

Remarks on this clone: This CDR3 is also generated by other DNA sequences in the sample. The rearrangement uses TRBV29-1 and TRBJ2-3; the match to TRBD2 covers 8 bases. CDR1 is SQVTM, CDR2 ANQGSEA, per germline. The CDR3 spans 14 residues. The junction had 7 bases not matched to a gene; V was cut back by 5 bases and J by 3 bases. This chain's CDR3 is CSVSKAGATDTQYF. CDR3 sequence (DNA): TGCAGCGTTTCGAAAGCGGGAGCAACAGATACGCAGTATTTT.

V is TRBV29-1 and J is TRBJ2-7; D unresolved. The CDR3 consists of 12 residues. The germline V and J ends were trimmed by 3 bases and 7 bases, with 13 bases remaining between them. The germline V gene has CDR1 SQVTM and CDR2 ANQGSEA. CDR3 in amino acids: CSVEVASGEQYF. Here the CDR3 DNA reads TGCAGCGTTGAGGTAGCCTCGGGTGAGCAGTACTTC.

The chain carries TRBV19 and TRBJ2-7; 7 nucleotides match TRBD1. V dropped 6 bases and J dropped 3; count of bases not matched to a gene: 8. The CDR3 spans 14 residues. Germline V gives CDR1 LNHDA, CDR2 SQIVND (reference sequence). Written as DNA, the CDR3 is TGTGCCAGTAGCATCGGACAGGCGCGCTACGAGCAGTACTTC. It encodes CASSIGQARYEQYF. The full variable domain, its missing parts supplied by reference TRBV19 and TRBJ2-7, is DGGITQSPKYLFRKEGQNVTLSCEQNLNHDAMYWYRQDPGQGLRLIYYSQIVNDFQKGDIAEGYSVSREKKESFPLTVTSAQKNPTAFYLCASSIGQARYEQYFGPGTRLTVT.

The V and J genes are TRBV19 and TRBJ2-1; 8 bases are shared with TRBD1. Trimming took 3 bases from V and 7 from J; bases not matched to a gene: 8. CDR1 is LNHDA, CDR2 SQIVND, per germline (reference sequence). This CDR3 spans 15 amino acids. The CDR3 region has the DNA TGTGCCAGTAGTATCTTGGACAGGGATCCTAATGAGCAGTTCTTC. Residues: CASSILDRDPNEQFF.

This chain joins TRBV11-1 and TRBJ2-1; 12 bases map to TRBD2. This CDR3 is 14 amino acids long. Germline CDR1 and CDR2: SGHAT and FQDESV (reference sequence). J was trimmed by 7 bases and V by 6 bases; bases with no gene match: 4. The CDR3, as DNA: TGTGCCAGCAGTCCCGGACTAGCGGGAAATGAGCAGTTCTTC. It codes for CASSPGLAGNEQFF. Looking up the rest from reference TRBV11-1 and TRBJ2-1 gives the full variable domain: EAEVAQSPRYKITEKSQAVAFWCDPISGHATLYWYRQILGQGPELLVQFQDESVVDDSQLPKDRFSAERLKGVDSTLKIQPAELGDSAMYLCASSPGLAGNEQFFGPGTRLTVL.

The rearrangement uses TRBV6-5 and TRBJ1-2; the match to TRBD1 covers 8 bases. This CDR3 is built from 14 residues. Germline V gene data show CDR1 as MNHEY and CDR2 as SVGAGI. V shed 5 bases and J 0 bases; nucleotides not matched to a gene: 2. The CDR3 DNA sequence: TGTGCCAGCAGTAGGACAGGGACTAACTATGGCTACACCTTC. It codes for CASSRTGTNYGYTF.

The chain has TRBV28 and TRBJ2-1; weak D call: TRBD1 (6 bases). Per germline, CDR1 MDHEN and CDR2 SYDVKM. V lost 7 bases to trimming and J lost 4 bases, with 17 bases between them. The CDR3 totals 15 residues. CDR3 DNA sequence: TGTGCCAGCAATAATGACGGTACAGGGTACAATGAGCAGTTCTTC. Translating it yields CASNNDGTGYNEQFF.

The J gene is TRBJ2-4, the V gene TRBV28; D is perhaps TRBD1 (7 bases). V was pared by 5 bases and J by 4 bases, with 15 bases between. Germline V gene data show CDR1 as MDHEN and CDR2 as SYDVKM. The CDR3 sequence is 15 residues long. The CDR3 DNA sequence: TGTGCCAGCAGTCCGGCGGAGGGGGCGAAAAACATTCAGTACTTC. It is translated as CASSPAEGAKNIQYF.

The chain employs TRBV7-2 and TRBJ2-3; 8 bases match TRBD1. Germline CDR1 and CDR2: SGHTA and FQGNSA. The CDR3 totals 16 residues. After removal of 2 bases from V and 4 bases from J, the junction contained 8 bases not matched to a gene. The CDR3 loop is CASSLYPGQVPDTQYF. Written as DNA, the CDR3 is TGTGCCAGCAGCTTATACCCGGGACAGGTTCCAGATACGCAGTATTTT.

V and J are TRBV6-1 and TRBJ2-7; 7 bases are shared with TRBD1. Germline CDR1 reads MNHNS; CDR2 reads SASEGT. Unmatched junction bases numbered 6, after V lost 4 bases and J lost 3 bases. This CDR3 contains 14 residues. CDR3 nucleotide sequence: TGTGCCAGCAGTGCTCGGGACAGAAACTACGAGCAGTACTTC. It encodes CASSARDRNYEQYF.

This clone was seen just once. The rearrangement joins TRBV7-2 to TRBJ2-1; 12 bases agree with TRBD2. The germline V gene has CDR1 SGHTA and CDR2 FQGNSA. The V gene end was trimmed by 1 base and the J gene end by 4 bases; junction bases not matched to a gene: 11. The CDR3 has 19 residues. The CDR3 sequence is CASSLVGASGRALYNEQFF. CDR3 nucleotide sequence: TGTGCCAGCAGCTTAGTTGGGGCTAGCGGGAGGGCATTGTACAATGAGCAGTTCTTC.

This chain connects TRBV28 to TRBJ2-4; 11 bases map to TRBD2. The CDR3 has 17 residues. Trimming at V came to 6 bases and at J to 5 bases, leaving 12 bases not matched to a gene. The germline V gene encodes CDR1 MDHEN and CDR2 SYDVKM. CDR3 residues: CASRSPSGTSGQNIQYF. The CDR3, as DNA: TGTGCCAGCAGGTCGCCTTCCGGGACTAGCGGACAAAACATTCAGTACTTC.

The chain is built from TRBV27 and TRBJ1-1, with D uncertain. V lost 6 bases, J lost 6 bases, and 8 bases lay in between. Germline V gives CDR1 MNHEY, CDR2 SMNVEV (reference sequence). The CDR3 is 11 amino acids. The CDR3 sequence: CASRFRAEAFF. The CDR3 DNA reads TGTGCCAGCAGATTTCGGGCTGAAGCTTTCTTT.

With respect to this clone: One end of the junction does not line up with germline, which may come from a read error. J is TRBJ2-1 and V is TRBV6-1, with 11 bases lining up with TRBD1. From germline, CDR1 is MNHNS and CDR2 SASEGT. The length of the CDR3 is 12 residues. This CDR3 reads CASSTPGQGVIF. CDR3 sequence (DNA): TGTGCCAGCAGTACCCCGGGACAGGGGGTTATCTTC.

The chain has TRBV10-3 and TRBJ2-3, with TRBD2 matching over 10 bases. The CDR3 is 15 residues long. V shed 2 bases, J shed 8 bases, and the junction held 7 bases outside the gene matches. CDR1 and CDR2 (germline): ENHRY, SYGVKD. The CDR3 DNA reads TGTGCCATCAGTGAGCCCCTAGCGGGAGTGGTTACGCAGTATTTT. Translating gives CAISEPLAGVVTQYF.

V is TRBV2 and J is TRBJ1-1; 7 bases are shared with TRBD1. Germline V CDR1 and CDR2: SNHLY, FYNNEI. V gave up 11 bases and J gave up 2 bases; unmatched junction bases: 8. The CDR3 runs to 13 residues. The DNA for the CDR3 is TGTGCCGGCGCGGACAGGACTAACACTGAAGCTTTCTTT. Translation: CAGADRTNTEAFF.

CDR3 nucleotides: TGTGCCAGCAGCCTGGGACAGGGGTATGTCGCTGAAGCTTTCTTT. Amino acid sequence: CASSLGQGYVAEAFF. This chain joins TRBV11-2 and TRBJ1-1; 10 nucleotides agree with TRBD1. This CDR3 region has 15 residues. J gave up 6 bases and V 5 bases, and 9 bases lay outside the gene matches. The V gene's germline CDR1 is SGHAT and CDR2 FQNNGV.